This T cell receptor beta chain was identified during a study of vaccination and CD4 T cells after COVID-19. Treatment in this sample: roughly ten-day PBMC culture with coronavirus spike peptide pools or control peptides (ViraFEST assay). At the Johns Hopkins FTIC core, DNA taken from cultured CD4+ T cells was sequenced by way of the Oncomine TCR Beta short-read assay. TCRdb reprocessed the PCR reads with MiXCR, giving one entry per CDR3 protein. The sample holds under 15,000 distinct CDR3 sequences, about 50% seen once. This clonotype was recorded a few times. Its matching antigen is unknown. Trimming removed 6 bases from V and 1 base from J, with 15 bases in between. Germline assignment: CDR1 MNHNS and CDR2 SASEGT. This CDR3 is 15 amino acids long.

The sequenced sample was CD4+ T cells from blood, cultured in vitro. The sequence was collected from a human donor who had recovered from COVID-19. This chain joins TRBV6-1 and TRBJ1-1, with unresolved D. CDR3 sequence: CASSHAQTPNTEAFF. The CDR3 DNA sequence: TGTGCCAGCAGCCATGCACAGACCCCGAACACTGAAGCTTTCTTT.